Below, 8 T cell receptor beta chains from the same sample are listed, as sequenced in a study of blood T cell repertoires in COVID-19. The assay was immunoSEQ multiplex PCR, and TCRdb's table has in-frame clones only and misses some. This table has 250,000 to 350,000 clones, about four fifths appearing once. The sequenced sample was peripheral blood. These receptors were taken from a human donor with COVID-19, enrolled during active disease. The donor label of this sample is uncertain.

The chain is built from TRBV28 and TRBJ1-4; TRBD1 matches 7 bases. This CDR3 is 14 amino acids long. CDR1 is MDHEN and CDR2 is SYDVKM in the germline V gene. J lost 6 bases, V lost 6 bases, and 7 bases had no gene match. CDR3 amino acids: CASRLTGYDEKLFF. CDR3 DNA sequence: TGTGCCAGCAGGTTGACAGGGTATGATGAAAAACTGTTTTTT.

The genes are TRBV5-1 and TRBJ1-5, with D perhaps TRBD1 (6 bases). This CDR3 comprises 14 residues. Between the trimmed V and J ends, which lost 4 bases and 4 bases, there was a span of 12 bases. From germline, CDR1 is SGHRS and CDR2 YFSETQ. CDR3 sequence: CASSPGQTNQPQHF. Here the CDR3 DNA reads TGCGCCAGCAGCCCCGGACAGACAAATCAGCCCCAGCATTTT.

This chain connects TRBV27 to TRBJ2-2, with TRBD1 identical over 12 bases. The V gene's germline CDR1 is MNHEY and CDR2 SMNVEV (reference sequence). V shed 5 bases and J 5 bases; nucleotides not matched to a gene: 9. The CDR3 runs 17 residues. CDR3 DNA sequence: TGTGCCAGCAGTCCGGAGGGACAGGGGGCAGGGACCGGGGAGCTGTTTTTT. Encoded protein: CASSPEGQGAGTGELFF.

The chain links TRBV28 to TRBJ1-1, with D tentatively TRBD1 (6 bases). The germline CDR1 and CDR2 sequences are MDHEN and SYDVKM. The length of the CDR3 is 15 residues. V lost 1 base and J lost 5, with 14 bases in between. CDR3 sequence reads: CASSLFTGPWTEAFF. The CDR3 nucleotides read TGTGCCAGCAGTTTATTTACAGGGCCCTGGACTGAAGCTTTCTTT.

V is TRBV4-3 and J is TRBJ2-2, with D possibly being TRBD2 (6 bases). The V end was cut by 4 bases, the J end by 0 bases, with 9 bases between. There are 15 residues in the CDR3. Germline V gives CDR1 LGHNA, CDR2 YSLEER. The CDR3 DNA reads TGCGCCAGCAGCCGAGGCGGGACGAACACCGGGGAGCTGTTTTTT. As protein: CASSRGGTNTGELFF.

The J gene is TRBJ1-1, the V gene TRBV24-1, with 8 bases fitting TRBD1. Unmatched junction bases numbered 11, after V lost 9 bases and J lost 6 bases. The CDR3 totals 14 residues. CDR1 is KGHDR, CDR2 SFDVKD, per germline. CDR3 DNA: TGTGCCACCGAAGCAACAGGGGGTACTTCTGAAGCTTTCTTT. This encodes CATEATGGTSEAFF.

The chain couples TRBV7-2 to TRBJ1-4; D unclear. The CDR3 length is 15 residues. CDR1 is SGHTA, CDR2 FQGNSA, per germline. Between the trimmed V and J ends, which lost 5 bases and 8 bases, there was a span of 18 bases. The CDR3: CASSPVRSPREKLFF. The CDR3 DNA sequence: TGTGCCAGCAGCCCAGTAAGGAGCCCCAGAGAAAAACTGTTTTTT.

The rearrangement links TRBV28 to TRBJ2-6, with D unresolved. The CDR3 extends over 14 amino acids. V was cut by 6 bases and J by 0 bases, with 6 bases left in between. The germline CDR1 and CDR2 sequences are MDHEN and SYDVKM. The CDR3 region is CASSQNSGANVLTF. The CDR3 DNA is TGTGCCAGCAGCCAGAACTCTGGGGCCAACGTCCTGACTTTC.